Listed below are T cell receptor beta chains from one sample, sequenced in a study of spatial heterogeneity in lung cancer. TCRdb itself ran the 5' RACE reads through MiXCR, one entry per CDR3 protein. The sample lists approximately 7,000 distinct CDR3 sequences; 10% to 15% were seen once. The sample here was lung tumor tissue, taken at surgery. Receptors were obtained from a male donor with early-stage non-small cell lung cancer. Each CDR3 is given with its conserved first and last residue. D genes are given only for firm matches. Some rows mark clone size as missing; the rest say once, few, many or name a class of expanded clone.

TRBV29-1	many	NA	TRBJ2-5	CSVVRQTTQETQYF	TGCAGCGTGGTTCGACAGACGACCCAAGAGACCCAGTACTTC
TRBV6-5	NA	NA	TRBJ1-5	CASSYTRDQPQHF	TGTGCCAGCAGTTACACCAGAGATCAGCCCCAGCATTTT
TRBV9	medium-sized	TRBD1	TRBJ2-3	CASSVEGQGFSTDTQYF	TGTGCCAGCAGCGTAGAGGGACAGGGGTTTTCCACAGATACGCAGTATTTT
TRBV20-1	many	NA	TRBJ1-1	CSARNPQSGGTEAFF	TGCAGTGCTAGAAACCCACAAAGCGGCGGCACTGAAGCTTTCTTT
TRBV10-1	medium-sized	TRBD1	TRBJ2-1	CASTSRRDRGEQFF	TGCGCCAGCACTTCACGACGGGACAGGGGAGAGCAGTTCTTC
TRBV7-2	many	TRBD2	TRBJ2-1	CASSSRTSGGAAEQFF	TGTGCCAGCAGCTCCCGAACGAGCGGGGGGGCCGCTGAGCAGTTCTTC
TRBV5-6	many	TRBD1	TRBJ2-6	CASSLSRDRAGANVLTF	TGTGCCAGCAGCCTGTCCCGGGACAGGGCTGGGGCCAACGTCCTGACTTTC
TRBV20-1	many	TRBD2	TRBJ2-5	CSARLAGGLGETQYF	TGCAGTGCCCGACTAGCGGGGGGCCTAGGAGAGACCCAGTACTTC
TRBV12-5	few	TRBD2	TRBJ2-1	CASGSPGLVVAEQFF	TGTGCTAGTGGTTCCCCGGGACTAGTGGTTGCTGAGCAGTTCTTC
TRBV19	NA	NA	TRBJ2-3	CASNPGRGGSTDTQYF	TGTGCCAGTAACCCTGGAAGGGGCGGCAGCACAGATACGCAGTATTTT
TRBV18	many	TRBD2	TRBJ2-1	CASSPLTPSGGANEQFF	TGTGCCAGCTCACCCCTTACCCCTAGCGGGGGGGCGAATGAGCAGTTCTTC
TRBV5-1	many	NA	TRBJ2-3	CASSLARGTDTQYF	TGCGCCAGCAGCTTGGCTCGGGGCACAGATACGCAGTATTTT
TRBV6-6	large	NA	TRBJ2-5	CASSSTSQETQYF	TGTGCCAGCAGTTCGACTTCTCAAGAGACCCAGTACTTC
TRBV12-3/TRBV12-4	many	NA	TRBJ2-1	CASMRDGVSYNEQFF	TGTGCCAGCATGAGGGACGGCGTATCCTACAATGAGCAGTTCTTC